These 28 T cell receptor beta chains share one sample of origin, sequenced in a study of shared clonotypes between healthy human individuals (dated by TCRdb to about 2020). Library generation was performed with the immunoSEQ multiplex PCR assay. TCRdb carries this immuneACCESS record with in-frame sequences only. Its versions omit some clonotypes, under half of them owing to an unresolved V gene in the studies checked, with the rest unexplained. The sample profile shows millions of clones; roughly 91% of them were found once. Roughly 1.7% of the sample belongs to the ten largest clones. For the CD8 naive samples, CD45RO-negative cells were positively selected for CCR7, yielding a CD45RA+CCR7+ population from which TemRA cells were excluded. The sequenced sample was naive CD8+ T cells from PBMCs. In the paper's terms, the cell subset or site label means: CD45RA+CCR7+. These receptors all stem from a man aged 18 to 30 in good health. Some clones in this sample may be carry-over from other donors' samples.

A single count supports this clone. In nucleotides, the CDR3 is TGTGCCAGCAGTTTATTTCGAACTAGCGGGAGTGTCCCCTACAATGAGCAGTTCTTC. Its translation is CASSLFRTSGSVPYNEQFF. The rearrangement joins TRBV28 to TRBJ2-1; 11 bases fit TRBD2. The CDR3 is 19 residues long. With V trimmed by 1 base and J by 2 bases, 10 bases remained unmatched. Looked up from germline, CDR1 is MDHEN and CDR2 is SYDVKM. Supplemented by reference TRBV28 and TRBJ2-1, the full variable domain reads DVKVTQSSRYLVKRTGEKVFLECVQDMDHENMFWYRQDPGLGLRLIYFSYDVKMKEKGDIPEGYSVSREKKERFSLILESASTNQTSMYLCASSLFRTSGSVPYNEQFFGPGTRLTVL.

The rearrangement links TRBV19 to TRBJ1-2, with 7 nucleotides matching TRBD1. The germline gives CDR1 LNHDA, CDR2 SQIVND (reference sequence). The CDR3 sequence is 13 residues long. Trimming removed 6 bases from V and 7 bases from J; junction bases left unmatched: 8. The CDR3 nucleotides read TGTGCCAGTAGAACCTTAGGGGGCGTTGGCTACACCTTC. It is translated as CASRTLGGVGYTF.

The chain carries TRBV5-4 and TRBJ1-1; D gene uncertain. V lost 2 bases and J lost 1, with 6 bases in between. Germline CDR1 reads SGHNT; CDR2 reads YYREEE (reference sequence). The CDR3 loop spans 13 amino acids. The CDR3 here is CASSFSRNTEAFF. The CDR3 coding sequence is TGTGCCAGCAGCTTCAGCCGGAACACTGAAGCTTTCTTT.

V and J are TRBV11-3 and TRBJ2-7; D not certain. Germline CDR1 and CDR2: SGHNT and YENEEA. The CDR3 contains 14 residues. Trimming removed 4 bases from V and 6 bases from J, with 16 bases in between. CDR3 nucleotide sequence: TGTGCCAGCAGCTCCCTCCCGTCGGAAGCCGAGCAGTACTTC. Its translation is CASSSLPSEAEQYF.

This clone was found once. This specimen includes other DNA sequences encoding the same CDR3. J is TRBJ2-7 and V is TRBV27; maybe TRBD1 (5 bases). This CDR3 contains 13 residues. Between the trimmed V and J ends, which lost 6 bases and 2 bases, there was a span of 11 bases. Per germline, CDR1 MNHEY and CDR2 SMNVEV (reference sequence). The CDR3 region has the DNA TGTGCCAGCAGGGGGCGGAGAACCTACGAGCAGTACTTC. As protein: CASRGRRTYEQYF.

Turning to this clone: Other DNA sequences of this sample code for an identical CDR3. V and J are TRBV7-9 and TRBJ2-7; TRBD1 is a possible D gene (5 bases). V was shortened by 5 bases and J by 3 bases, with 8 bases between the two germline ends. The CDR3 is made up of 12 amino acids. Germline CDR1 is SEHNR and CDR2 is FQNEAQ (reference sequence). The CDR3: CASSPDNYEQYF. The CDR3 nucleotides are TGTGCCAGCAGCCCGGACAACTACGAGCAGTACTTC.

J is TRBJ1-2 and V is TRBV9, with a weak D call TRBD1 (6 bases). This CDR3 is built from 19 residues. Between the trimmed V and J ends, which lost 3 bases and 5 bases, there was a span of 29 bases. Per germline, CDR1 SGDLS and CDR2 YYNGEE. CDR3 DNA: TGTGCCAGCAGCGCTCCTAGACCCACCAAACCGGACAGCTTATATGGCTACACCTTC. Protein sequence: CASSAPRPTKPDSLYGYTF.

The CDR3: CASSYRESTGANVLTF. The CDR3 DNA sequence: TGTGCCAGCAGTTACCGGGAGAGTACCGGGGCCAACGTCCTGACTTTC. This rearrangement joins TRBV6-5 to TRBJ2-6, with D maybe TRBD2 (6 bases). Deletions cut 2 bases from V and 4 bases from J, with 12 bases between. The V gene's germline CDR1 is MNHEY and CDR2 SVGAGI. The CDR3 runs to 16 residues.

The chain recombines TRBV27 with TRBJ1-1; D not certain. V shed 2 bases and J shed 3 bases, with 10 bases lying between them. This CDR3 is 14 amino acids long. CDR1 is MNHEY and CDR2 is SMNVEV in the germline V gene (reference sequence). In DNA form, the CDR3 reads TGTGCCAGCAGTTTAGTCGGTAGCGACACTGAAGCTTTCTTT. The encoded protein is CASSLVGSDTEAFF.

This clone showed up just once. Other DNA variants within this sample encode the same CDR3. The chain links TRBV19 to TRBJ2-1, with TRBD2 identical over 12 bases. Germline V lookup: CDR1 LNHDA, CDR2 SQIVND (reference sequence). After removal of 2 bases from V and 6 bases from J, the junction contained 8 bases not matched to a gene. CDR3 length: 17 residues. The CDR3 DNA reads TGTGCCAGTAGTATATCTCTAGCGGGAGGGCCATCCAATGAGCAGTTCTTC. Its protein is CASSISLAGGPSNEQFF.

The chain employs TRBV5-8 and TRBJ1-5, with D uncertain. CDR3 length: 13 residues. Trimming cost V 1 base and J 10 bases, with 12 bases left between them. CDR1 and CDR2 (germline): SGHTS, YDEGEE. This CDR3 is CASSLSQIEPQHF. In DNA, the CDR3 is TGTGCCAGCAGCTTGAGCCAGATTGAACCCCAGCATTTT.

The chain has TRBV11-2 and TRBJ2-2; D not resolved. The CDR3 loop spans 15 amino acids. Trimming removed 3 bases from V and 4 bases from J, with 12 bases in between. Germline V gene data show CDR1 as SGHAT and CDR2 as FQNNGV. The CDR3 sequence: CASSFRPEGTGELFF. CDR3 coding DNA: TGTGCCAGCAGCTTTCGTCCCGAAGGCACCGGGGAGCTGTTTTTT. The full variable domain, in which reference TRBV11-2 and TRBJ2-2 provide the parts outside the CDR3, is EAGVAQSPRYKIIEKRQSVAFWCNPISGHATLYWYQQILGQGPKLLIQFQNNGVVDDSQLPKDRFSAERLKGVDSTLKIQPAKLEDSAVYLCASSFRPEGTGELFFGEGSRLTVL.

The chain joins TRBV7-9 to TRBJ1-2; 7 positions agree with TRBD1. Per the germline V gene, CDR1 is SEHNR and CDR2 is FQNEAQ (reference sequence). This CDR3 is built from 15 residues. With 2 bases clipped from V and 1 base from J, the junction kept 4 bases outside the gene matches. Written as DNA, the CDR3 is TGTGCCAGCAGCTTAACCAGGGACAGTAACTATGGCTACACCTTC. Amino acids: CASSLTRDSNYGYTF.

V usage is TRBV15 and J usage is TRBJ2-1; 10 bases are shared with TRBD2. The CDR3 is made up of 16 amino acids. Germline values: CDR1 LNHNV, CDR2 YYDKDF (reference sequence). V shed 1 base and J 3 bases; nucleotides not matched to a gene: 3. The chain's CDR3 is CATSRGAGGNYNEQFF. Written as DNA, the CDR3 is TGTGCCACCAGCAGAGGAGCGGGAGGGAACTACAATGAGCAGTTCTTC. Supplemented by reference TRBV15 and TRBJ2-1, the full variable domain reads DAMVIQNPRYQVTQFGKPVTLSCSQTLNHNVMYWYQQKSSQAPKLLFHYYDKDFNNEADTPDNFQSRRPNTSFCFLDIRSPGLGDTAMYLCATSRGAGGNYNEQFFGPGTRLTVL.

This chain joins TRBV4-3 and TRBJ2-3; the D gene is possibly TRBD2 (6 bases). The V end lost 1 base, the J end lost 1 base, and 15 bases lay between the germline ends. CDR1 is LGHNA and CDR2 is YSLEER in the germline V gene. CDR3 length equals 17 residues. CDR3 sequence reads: CASSQAFTGVGTDTQYF. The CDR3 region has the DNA TGCGCCAGCAGCCAAGCATTCACGGGAGTAGGCACAGATACGCAGTATTTT.

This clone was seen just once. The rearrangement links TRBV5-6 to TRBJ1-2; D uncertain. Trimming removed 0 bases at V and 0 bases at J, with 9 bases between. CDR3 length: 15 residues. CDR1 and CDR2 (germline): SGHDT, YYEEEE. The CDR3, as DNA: TGTGCCAGCAGCTTGGCGGCAGGAGCTAACTATGGCTACACCTTC. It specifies CASSLAAGANYGYTF. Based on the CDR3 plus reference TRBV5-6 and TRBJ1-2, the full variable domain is DAGVTQSPTHLIKTRGQQVTLRCSPKSGHDTVSWYQQALGQGPQFIFQYYEEEERQRGNFPDRFSGHQFPNYSSELNVNALLLGDSALYLCASSLAAGANYGYTFGSGTRLTVV.

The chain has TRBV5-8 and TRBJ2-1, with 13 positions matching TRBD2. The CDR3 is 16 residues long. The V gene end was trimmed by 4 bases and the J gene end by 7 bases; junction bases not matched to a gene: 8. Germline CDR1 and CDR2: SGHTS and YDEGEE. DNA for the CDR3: TGTGCCAGCAGCACACGGACTAGCGGGAGTTTAAATGAGCAGTTCTTC. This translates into CASSTRTSGSLNEQFF.

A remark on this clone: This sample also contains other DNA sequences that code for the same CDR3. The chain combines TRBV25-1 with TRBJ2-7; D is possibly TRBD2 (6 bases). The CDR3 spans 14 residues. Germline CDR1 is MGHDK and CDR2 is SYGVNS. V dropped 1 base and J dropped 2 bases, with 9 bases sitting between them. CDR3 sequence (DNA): TGTGCCAGCAGTGAATGGGGAGGTACCTACGAGCAGTACTTC. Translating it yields CASSEWGGTYEQYF.

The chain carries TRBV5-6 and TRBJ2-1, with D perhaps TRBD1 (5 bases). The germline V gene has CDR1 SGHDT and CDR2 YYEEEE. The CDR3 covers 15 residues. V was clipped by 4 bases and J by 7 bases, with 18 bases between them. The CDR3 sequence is CASSLGQVPYNEQFF. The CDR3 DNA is TGTGCCAGCAGCCTCGGACAAGTCCCGTATAATGAGCAGTTCTTC.

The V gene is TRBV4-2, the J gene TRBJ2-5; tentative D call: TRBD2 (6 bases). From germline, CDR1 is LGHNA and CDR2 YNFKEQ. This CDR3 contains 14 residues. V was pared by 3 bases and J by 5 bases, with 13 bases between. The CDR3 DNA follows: TGTGCCAGCAGCCAGGAGGGGTTGGGGGAGACCCAGTACTTC. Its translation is CASSQEGLGETQYF.

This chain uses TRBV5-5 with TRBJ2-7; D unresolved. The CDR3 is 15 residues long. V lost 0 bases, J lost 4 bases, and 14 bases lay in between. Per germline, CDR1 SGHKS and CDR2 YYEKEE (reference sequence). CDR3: CASSLAYSNWYEQYF. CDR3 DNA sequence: TGTGCCAGCAGCTTGGCGTACAGTAATTGGTACGAGCAGTACTTC.

In DNA form, the CDR3 reads TGTGCCAGCATGGGCGGGCTTACTTACGAGCAGTACTTC. Protein: CASMGGLTYEQYF. The V and J genes are TRBV27 and TRBJ2-7, with D possibly matching TRBD2 (5 bases). The CDR3 extends over 13 amino acids. Germline V CDR1 and CDR2: MNHEY, SMNVEV (reference sequence). The V gene lost 7 bases and the J gene lost 4 bases, with 14 bases spanning the gap.

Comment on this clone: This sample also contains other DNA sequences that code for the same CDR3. The CDR3 here is CASSLIGGEQYF. In DNA, the CDR3 is TGCGCCAGCAGCTTGATTGGGGGTGAGCAGTACTTC. The V and J genes are TRBV5-1 and TRBJ2-7; D is perhaps TRBD1 or TRBD2 (5 bases each). V was shortened by 1 base and J by 7 bases, with 9 bases between the two germline ends. Germline CDR1 SGHRS, CDR2 YFSETQ. The CDR3 loop spans 12 amino acids.

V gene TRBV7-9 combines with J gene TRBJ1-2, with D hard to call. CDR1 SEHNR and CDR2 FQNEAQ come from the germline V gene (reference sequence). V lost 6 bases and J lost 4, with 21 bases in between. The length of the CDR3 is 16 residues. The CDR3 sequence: CASSSGPAVGIYGYTF. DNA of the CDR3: TGTGCCAGCAGTTCAGGACCGGCGGTGGGTATCTATGGCTACACCTTC.

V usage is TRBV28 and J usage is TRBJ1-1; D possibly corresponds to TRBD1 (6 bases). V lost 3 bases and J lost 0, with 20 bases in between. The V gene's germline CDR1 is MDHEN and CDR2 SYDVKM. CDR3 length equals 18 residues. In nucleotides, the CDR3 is TGTGCCAGCAGTTTTCTATCCCGTGGGGGGGCCTTGAACACTGAAGCTTTCTTT. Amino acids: CASSFLSRGGALNTEAFF.

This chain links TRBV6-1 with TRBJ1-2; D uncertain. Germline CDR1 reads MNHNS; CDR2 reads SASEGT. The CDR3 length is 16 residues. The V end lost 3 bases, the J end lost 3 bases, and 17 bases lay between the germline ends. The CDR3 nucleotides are TGTGCCAGCAGTGATTTGAGGGCCCGATCCTACTATGGCTACACCTTC. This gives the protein CASSDLRARSYYGYTF.

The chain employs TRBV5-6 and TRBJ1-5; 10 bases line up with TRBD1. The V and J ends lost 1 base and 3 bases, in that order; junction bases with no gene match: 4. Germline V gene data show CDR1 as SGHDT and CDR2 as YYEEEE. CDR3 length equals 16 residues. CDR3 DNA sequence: TGTGCCAGCAGCTTGAGGGGACAGGGGATCAATCAGCCCCAGCATTTT. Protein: CASSLRGQGINQPQHF.

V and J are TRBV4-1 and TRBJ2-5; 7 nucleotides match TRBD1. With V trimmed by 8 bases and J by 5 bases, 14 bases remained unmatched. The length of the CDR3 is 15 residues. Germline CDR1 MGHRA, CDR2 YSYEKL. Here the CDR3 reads CASRLRQGLGETQYF. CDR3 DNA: TGCGCCAGCCGCCTTCGACAGGGCCTGGGGGAGACCCAGTACTTC.